This record concerns one TCR beta chain sequence. Its antigen is not identified. This specimen comes from a study of HIV-infected patients and healthy controls. Findings and caveats of the study: About 13 weeks of therapy was arguably too brief to observe immune reconstitution in treated samples. Eight alpha and eight beta V genes differed significantly in mean usage between HIV-infected patients and controls.

Follow-up blood was drawn about 14 weeks, roughly three months, after antiretroviral therapy began. No cell fractionation was done, so the repertoire covers all unsorted peripheral blood T cells. Reverse transcription used 450 to 550 ng RNA and constant-region primers for alpha and beta. Alpha and beta chain libraries were made separately by chain-specific third strand synthesis with multiplexing indices. Ligation attached cDNA to a 5' RACE adapter that carried a random hexamer and SP2 site. After a brief PCR adding P5, P7 and a second index, about 20 amplification cycles followed. Using its own MiXCR run on the 5' RACE reads, TCRdb lists one record per CDR3 protein. The repertoire has more than 4,000 distinct CDR3 sequences, about 20% of them found once; the top ten carry under 35%. Germline-derived CDR1 and CDR2 are SGHKS and YYEKEE (reference sequence). The V gene lost 5 bases and the J gene lost 2 bases, with 13 bases spanning the gap. The CDR3 has 14 amino acids.

This receptor was obtained from an adult with HIV infection. This material consisted of blood, taken during antiretroviral therapy. V usage is TRBV5-5 and J usage is TRBJ2-5; D is perhaps TRBD1 (6 bases). In DNA, the CDR3 is TGTGCCAGCAGAAAATGGACAGAGCAAGAGACCCAGTACTTC. Translation gives CASRKWTEQETQYF.